This is a list of T cell receptor beta chains from one sample in a study of CD8+ T cells in alopecia areata. TCRdb keeps only in-frame clones here, not all; method: immunoSEQ multiplex PCR. The sample has fewer than 350,000 clones; 55% to 70% are singletons. Sequencing used CD4+ T cells sorted from blood, obtained at week 24, from a patient treated with tofacitinib. The receptors come from a human donor with alopecia areata. Both conserved end residues are part of each CDR3. Each record gives: clone size, D gene, J gene, V gene, CDR3 protein, CDR3 DNA. The D gene is left open where the match is weak. Some rows have no size entry. The others give once, few or many, or a class for an expanded clone.

>NA|NA|TRBJ2-1|TRBV2
CASSEDPGYNEQFF
TGTGCCAGCAGTGAAGACCCGGGATACAATGAGCAGTTCTTC
>NA|NA|TRBJ1-1|TRBV2
CASSVPDVIPQGFF
TGTGCCAGCAGTGTGCCCGACGTGATCCCCCAGGGTTTCTTT
>NA|NA|TRBJ1-2|TRBV19
CASKFGTREGYTF
TGTGCCAGTAAATTCGGGACCCGTGAAGGCTACACCTTC
>NA|TRBD1|TRBJ2-7|TRBV30
CAWSQGALFYEQYF
TGTGCCTGGAGTCAGGGGGCCTTATTCTACGAGCAGTACTTC
>few|NA|TRBJ2-1|TRBV7-9
CASSLVNEQFF
TGTGCCAGCAGCTTAGTCAATGAGCAGTTCTTC
>NA|NA|TRBJ1-5|TRBV19
CASTRTGTINQPQHF
TGTGCCAGTACCAGAACCGGAACGATTAATCAGCCCCAGCATTTT
>NA|TRBD2|TRBJ2-3|TRBV7-2
CASRHLAGSSTDTQYF
TGTGCCAGCAGGCACCTAGCGGGGTCTAGCACAGATACGCAGTATTTT
>NA|NA|TRBJ2-3|TRBV30
CAWRRRDGGPDTQYF
TGTGCCTGGAGACGCAGGGATGGTGGACCAGATACGCAGTATTTT
>few|TRBD2|TRBJ2-1|TRBV7-7
CASSLVAGGNNEQFF
TGTGCTAGCAGCTTAGTAGCGGGGGGAAACAATGAGCAGTTCTTC
>NA|NA|TRBJ2-7|TRBV19
CASSPSRGGQYF
TGTGCCAGTAGTCCTTCCAGAGGCGGGCAGTACTTC
>few|TRBD2|TRBJ2-4|TRBV7-9
CASSSGRGDIQYF
TGTGCCAGCAGCTCAGGTCGGGGGGACATTCAGTACTTC
>NA|NA|TRBJ2-5|TRBV4-1
CASSQGGQETQYF
TGCGCCAGCAGCCAGGGGGGTCAAGAGACCCAGTACTTC
>NA|NA|TRBJ1-5|TRBV19
CASNGRNSNQPQHF
TGTGCCAGTAACGGTCGAAATAGCAATCAGCCCCAGCATTTT
>NA|NA|TRBJ1-1|TRBV4-3
CASSQMRGSTEAFF
TGCGCCAGCAGCCAAATGCGGGGATCCACTGAAGCTTTCTTT
>NA|TRBD2|TRBJ2-2|TRBV27
CASSWSGANTGELFF
TGTGCCAGCAGTTGGAGCGGGGCGAACACCGGGGAGCTGTTTTTT
>NA|NA|TRBJ2-1|TRBV2
CASSGESEQFF
TGTGCCAGCAGTGGCGAGAGTGAGCAGTTCTTC
>few|TRBD2|TRBJ2-5|TRBV7-8
CASSRGLAGMETQYF
TGTGCCAGCAGCAGGGGACTAGCGGGGATGGAGACCCAGTACTTC
>NA|TRBD1|TRBJ1-2|TRBV5-4
CASSSPGQGFGYTF
TGTGCCAGCAGCTCTCCGGGACAGGGGTTCGGCTACACCTTC
>NA|NA|TRBJ2-3|TRBV29-1
CSVLFGLSTDTQYF
TGCAGCGTGCTATTCGGACTTAGCACAGATACGCAGTATTTT
>NA|TRBD1|TRBJ1-4|TRBV30
CAWDTGDRTNEKLFF
TGTGCCTGGGATACCGGGGACAGGACTAATGAAAAACTGTTTTTT
>few|TRBD1|TRBJ1-1|TRBV25-1
CASSMTGQNTEAFF
TGTGCCAGCAGTATGACAGGGCAGAACACTGAAGCTTTCTTT
>NA|NA|TRBJ2-1|TRBV20-1
CSADRAYEQFF
TGCAGTGCTGACAGAGCTTATGAGCAGTTCTTC
>few|NA|TRBJ2-5|TRBV2
CASSGQVEETQYF
TGTGCCAGCAGTGGGCAGGTCGAAGAGACCCAGTACTTC
>NA|NA|TRBJ2-5|TRBV11-2
CASSSGETQYF
TGTGCCAGCAGCTCGGGGGAGACCCAGTACTTC
>few|NA|TRBJ1-6|TRBV25-1
CASSEGDWYNSPLHF
TGTGCCAGCAGTGAGGGGGACTGGTATAATTCACCCCTCCACTTT
>NA|NA|TRBJ1-1|TRBV30
CAWSIGQWAFF
TGTGCCTGGAGTATCGGTCAGTGGGCTTTCTTT
>NA|NA|TRBJ1-5|TRBV10-3
CAISERASNQPQHF
TGTGCCATCAGTGAGAGGGCTAGCAATCAGCCCCAGCATTTT
>few|TRBD2|TRBJ2-5|TRBV25-1
CASSGLAGAKETQYF
TGTGCCAGCAGTGGTCTAGCGGGGGCCAAAGAGACCCAGTACTTC
>NA|NA|TRBJ2-6|TRBV5-1
CASNFQWNSGANVLTF
TGCGCCAGCAACTTTCAGTGGAACTCTGGGGCCAACGTCCTGACTTTC
>NA|TRBD1|TRBJ1-2|TRBV9
CASSVRGQGAGGYTF
TGTGCCAGCAGCGTACGGGGACAGGGGGCTGGAGGCTACACCTTC
>once|NA|TRBJ1-2|TRBV27
CASSLGRSYGYTF
TGTGCCAGCAGTTTGGGCAGGTCGTATGGCTACACCTTC
>few|NA|TRBJ2-2|TRBV6-5
CASRLRSLTGELFF
TGTGCCAGCAGACTAAGGTCCCTCACCGGGGAGCTGTTTTTT
>NA|NA|TRBJ1-1|TRBV6-5
CASSYSSYRAEAFF
TGTGCCAGCAGTTACTCTTCGTACCGGGCCGAAGCTTTCTTT
>NA|NA|TRBJ1-1|TRBV30
CAWSVAYYRAEAFF
TGTGCCTGGAGTGTCGCTTATTATCGCGCTGAAGCTTTCTTT
>NA|TRBD1|TRBJ1-6|TRBV6-5
CASSWDRGSSPLHF
TGTGCCAGCAGCTGGGACAGGGGGAGCTCACCCCTCCACTTT
>few|NA|TRBJ2-7|TRBV7-8
CASSLSDGLYEQYF
TGTGCCAGCAGCTTAAGTGACGGGTTATACGAGCAGTACTTC
>NA|NA|TRBJ2-7|TRBV5-6
CASSLRPLEEQYF
TGTGCCAGCAGCTTGCGCCCCTTGGAGGAGCAGTACTTC
>NA|NA|TRBJ1-2|TRBV9
CASSIGTNRALYGYTF
TGTGCCAGCAGCATCGGGACGAACCGGGCCCTCTATGGCTACACCTTC
>once|NA|TRBJ2-6|TRBV30
CAWRTSGANVLTF
TGTGCCTGGAGAACTTCTGGGGCCAACGTCCTGACTTTC
>NA|NA|TRBJ1-5|TRBV5-6
CASSLTNQPQHF
TGTGCCAGCAGCTTGACCAATCAGCCCCAGCATTTT
>NA|NA|TRBJ1-3|TRBV30
CAWSPGRNTIYF
TGTGCCTGGAGTCCCGGGAGAAACACCATATATTTT
>few|TRBD2|TRBJ2-7|TRBV5-1
CASSLDSGGPISEQYF
TGCGCCAGCAGCTTGGACAGCGGGGGGCCAATTTCCGAGCAGTACTTC
>NA|NA|TRBJ2-5|TRBV2
CASSETQQKETQYF
TGTGCCAGCAGTGAAACACAGCAGAAAGAGACCCAGTACTTC
>once|TRBD1|TRBJ1-1|TRBV29-1
CPLRGQGDAAFF
TGCCCCCTTCGGGGACAGGGGGATGCAGCCTTCTTT
>NA|NA|TRBJ2-7|TRBV18
CASSPRPTHYEQYF
TGTGCCAGCTCACCTCGGCCGACCCACTACGAGCAGTACTTC
>once|NA|TRBJ2-5|TRBV7-2
CASSLEDKRGLETQYF
TGTGCCAGCAGCTTAGAGGATAAAAGGGGGTTGGAGACCCAGTACTTC
>NA|NA|TRBJ1-1|TRBV10-3
CAISPGPPTEAFF
TGTGCCATCAGCCCCGGGCCGCCTACTGAAGCTTTCTTT
>NA|NA|TRBJ1-1|TRBV27
CASSLAGAQGEAFF
TGTGCCAGCAGTTTGGCCGGGGCACAGGGTGAAGCTTTCTTT
>NA|NA|TRBJ2-2|TRBV7-2
CASSFHRPRNTGELFF
TGTGCCAGCAGCTTCCACAGGCCCCGGAACACCGGGGAGCTGTTTTTT
>NA|NA|TRBJ2-1|TRBV29-1
CSVVRGTYNEQFF
TGCAGCGTTGTAAGGGGCACCTACAATGAGCAGTTCTTC
>once|NA|TRBJ2-3|TRBV9
CASSVGITDTQYF
TGTGCCAGCAGCGTGGGAATCACAGATACGCAGTATTTT
>NA|NA|TRBJ2-7|TRBV5-1
CASSFGDLYEQYF
TGCGCCAGCAGCTTCGGGGACCTGTACGAGCAGTACTTC
>once|NA|TRBJ1-1|TRBV6-1
CASSEALRLSKTEAFF
TGTGCCAGCAGTGAAGCGCTTCGTTTGTCGAAGACTGAAGCTTTCTTT
>NA|NA|TRBJ2-1|TRBV5-1
CASSRGIYNEQFF
TGCGCCAGCAGCCGGGGGATCTACAATGAGCAGTTCTTC
>NA|NA|TRBJ1-2|TRBV6-5
CASSRDNYGYTF
TGTGCCAGCAGTCGGGACAACTATGGCTACACCTTC